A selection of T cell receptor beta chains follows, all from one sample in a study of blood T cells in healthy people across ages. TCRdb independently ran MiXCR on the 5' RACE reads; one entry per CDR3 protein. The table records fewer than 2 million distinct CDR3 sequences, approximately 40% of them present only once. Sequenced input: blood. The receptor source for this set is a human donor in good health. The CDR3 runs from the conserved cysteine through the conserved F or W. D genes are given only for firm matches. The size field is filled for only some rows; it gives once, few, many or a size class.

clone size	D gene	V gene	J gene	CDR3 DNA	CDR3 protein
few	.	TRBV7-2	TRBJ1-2	TGTGCCAGCAGCTTTGGGGACACTAACTATGGCTACACCTTC	CASSFGDTNYGYTF
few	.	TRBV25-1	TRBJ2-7	TGTGCCAGCAGACCGGGGAGCTGGCCCTACGAGCAGTACTTC	CASRPGSWPYEQYF
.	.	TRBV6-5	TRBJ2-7	TGTGCCAGCAGTTACTCCGGCCAGATAGCTTCGGAGCAGTACTTC	CASSYSGQIASEQYF
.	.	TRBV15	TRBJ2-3	TGTGCCACCAGCAGAGAAAGAGCCGGGCCTGCGCAGTATTTT	CATSRERAGPAQYF
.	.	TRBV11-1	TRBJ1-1	TGTGCCAGCAGCGGATGGGAGAACACTGAAGCTTTCTTT	CASSGWENTEAFF
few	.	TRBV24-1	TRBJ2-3	TGTGCCACCACCGGCGGACCCACAGATACGCAGTATTTT	CATTGGPTDTQYF
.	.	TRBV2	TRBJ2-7	TGTGCCAGCTCCGAGTCCTCCCTCTACGAGCAGTACTTC	CASSESSLYEQYF
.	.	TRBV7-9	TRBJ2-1	TGTGCCAGCAGCTTAATTATCGGATGGGGGTATGAGCAGTTCTTC	CASSLIIGWGYEQFF
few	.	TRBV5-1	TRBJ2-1	TGCGCCAGCAGCTTGGATGGGCCGAGTCTTTACAATGAGCAGTTCTTC	CASSLDGPSLYNEQFF
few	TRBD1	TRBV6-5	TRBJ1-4	TGTGCCAGCAGTTCCCAGGGACAGCGGGTTGAAAAACTGTTTTTT	CASSSQGQRVEKLFF
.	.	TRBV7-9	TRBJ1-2	TGTGCCAGCAGCCCGGGACGGCACTATGGCTACACCTTC	CASSPGRHYGYTF
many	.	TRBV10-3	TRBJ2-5	TGTGCCATCAGTGAGGGGGTATCGGAGACCCAGTACTTC	CAISEGVSETQYF
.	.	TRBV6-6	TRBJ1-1	TGTGCCAGCAGTTCCGGACAGTCCCTCATAAACCCTGAAGCTTTCTTT	CASSSGQSLINPEAFF
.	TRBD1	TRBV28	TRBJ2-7	TGTGCCACCCGAACCGGGACAGGGGCCTACGAGCAGTACTTC	CATRTGTGAYEQYF
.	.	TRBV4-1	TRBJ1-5	TGCGCCGGCAGCCGAGGGGAGGGCAATCAGCCCCAGCATTTT	CAGSRGEGNQPQHF
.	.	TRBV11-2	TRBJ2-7	TGTGCCAGCAGCTTAGATCCCGGGAAGCAGTACTTC	CASSLDPGKQYF
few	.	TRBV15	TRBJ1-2	TGTGCCACCAGCAAAGCGATGGATTATGGCTACACCTTC	CATSKAMDYGYTF